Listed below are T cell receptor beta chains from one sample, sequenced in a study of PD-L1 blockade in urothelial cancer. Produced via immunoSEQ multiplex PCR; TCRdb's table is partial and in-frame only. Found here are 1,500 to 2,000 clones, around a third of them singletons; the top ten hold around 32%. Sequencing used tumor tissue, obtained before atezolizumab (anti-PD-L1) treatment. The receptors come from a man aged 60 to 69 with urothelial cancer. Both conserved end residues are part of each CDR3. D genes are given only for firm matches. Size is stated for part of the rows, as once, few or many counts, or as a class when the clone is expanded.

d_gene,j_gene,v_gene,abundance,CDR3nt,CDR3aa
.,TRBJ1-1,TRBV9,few,TGTGCCAGCAGCGTGGGGCTGGTGATGAACACTGAAGCTTTCTTT,CASSVGLVMNTEAFF
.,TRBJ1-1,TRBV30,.,TGTGCCTGGAGTGTTTCGACCTCGCCGAACACTGAAGCTTTCTTT,CAWSVSTSPNTEAFF
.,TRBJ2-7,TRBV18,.,TGTGCCAGCTCACCACCGGGCACCCTCTACGAGCAGTACTTC,CASSPPGTLYEQYF
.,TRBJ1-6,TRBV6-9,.,TGTGCCAGCAGTGCAACAGGGTGGGATTCACCCCTCCACTTT,CASSATGWDSPLHF
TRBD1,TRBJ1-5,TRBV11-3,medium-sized,TGTGCCAGCAGTTATCTTCCGGGACAGGGGCCCTTTGGCAATCAGCCCCAGCATTTT,CASSYLPGQGPFGNQPQHF
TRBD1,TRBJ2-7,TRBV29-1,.,TGCAGCGTTGAGGCAGGGGGCGACGAGCAGTACTTC,CSVEAGGDEQYF
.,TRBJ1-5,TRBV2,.,TGTGCCAGTAACCAGGGATATCAGCCCCAGCATTTT,CASNQGYQPQHF
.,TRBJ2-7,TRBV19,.,TGTGCCAGTAGTATCGGCAGACAACCCTCCTACGAGCAGTACTTC,CASSIGRQPSYEQYF
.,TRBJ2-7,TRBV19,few,TGTGCCAGTAGTATCAGAGATCCCTTAGGAACCGAGCAGTACTTC,CASSIRDPLGTEQYF
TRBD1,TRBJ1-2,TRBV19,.,TGTGCCAGTAGTAGGACAGGGTACTATGGCTACACCTTC,CASSRTGYYGYTF
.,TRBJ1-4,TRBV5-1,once,TGCGCCAGCAGCTTGGGGCCAGTTCGGGGCGAAAAACTGTTTTTT,CASSLGPVRGEKLFF
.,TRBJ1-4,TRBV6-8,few,TGTGCCAGCAGGTCGGGAGGAGAAAAACTGTTTTTT,CASRSGGEKLFF
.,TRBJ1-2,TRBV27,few,TGTGCCAGCAGTTTATCAGCGGCAGGGGCAGGAGGCTACACCTTC,CASSLSAAGAGGYTF
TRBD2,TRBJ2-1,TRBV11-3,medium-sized,TGTGCCAGCAGCAACCCTAGCGGGGGGGCGTCCTACAATGAGCAGTTCTTC,CASSNPSGGASYNEQFF
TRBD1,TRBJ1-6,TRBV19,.,TGTGCCAGTAGTATAGCGGGACAGTATAATTCACCCCTCCACTTT,CASSIAGQYNSPLHF
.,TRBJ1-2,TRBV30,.,TGTGCACTCTCCGGGACGAGGGGCTACACCTTC,CALSGTRGYTF
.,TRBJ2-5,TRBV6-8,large,TGTGCCAGCACCAATACTAGGATCGAGACCCAGTACTTC,CASTNTRIETQYF
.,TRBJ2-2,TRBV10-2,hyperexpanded,TGCGCCAGCAGCCTGTCGGGGTTCACCGGGGAGCTGTTTTTT,CASSLSGFTGELFF
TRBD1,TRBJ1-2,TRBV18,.,TGTGCCAGCTCAGGACAGGGGTCCCCTAACTATGGCTACACCTTC,CASSGQGSPNYGYTF
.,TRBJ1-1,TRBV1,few,TGCGCCAGCAGCCAAGACCCACAGGGGGCGCGGCCGGTAGCTTTCTTT,CASSQDPQGARPVAFF
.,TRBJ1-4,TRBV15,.,TGTGCCACCAGCAGAGATGGGGGATTGACCGAAAAACTGTTTTTT,CATSRDGGLTEKLFF
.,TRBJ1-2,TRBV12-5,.,TGTACTAGTGGTCCGCAGGGGCTTAACTATGGCTACACCTTC,CTSGPQGLNYGYTF
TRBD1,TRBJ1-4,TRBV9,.,TGTGCCAGCAGTGCCCTGACAGGGGGAACTGCAACTAATGAAAAACTGTTTTTT,CASSALTGGTATNEKLFF
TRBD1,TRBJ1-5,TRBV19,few,TGTGCCAGTAAGACCGGGACAGCGGCTAATCAGCCCCAGCATTTT,CASKTGTAANQPQHF
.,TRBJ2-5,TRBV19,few,TGTGCCAGTAGTGCCTCCTGGGAGACCCAGTACTTC,CASSASWETQYF
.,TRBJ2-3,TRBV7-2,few,TGTGCCAGCAGCTCCAACCTCGGGGATACGCAGTATTTT,CASSSNLGDTQYF
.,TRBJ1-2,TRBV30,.,TGTGCCTGGAGTGTACGCAGGGCGCACTATGGCTACACCTTC,CAWSVRRAHYGYTF
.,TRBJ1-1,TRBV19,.,TGTGCCAGTAGTATGAGGCAGGGAGTCACTGAAGCTTTCTTT,CASSMRQGVTEAFF
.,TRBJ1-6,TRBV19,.,TGTGCCAGTAGTACTGTCTCCGCGCATTCACCCCTCCACTTT,CASSTVSAHSPLHF
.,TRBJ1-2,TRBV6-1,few,TGTGCCAGCAGTGAAGTTCCTCGGGGGGTCTATGGCTACACCTTC,CASSEVPRGVYGYTF
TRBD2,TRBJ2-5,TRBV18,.,TGTGCCAGCTCATCGGACCCTCGGACTAGCGGGGTCCAAGAGACCCAGTACTTC,CASSSDPRTSGVQETQYF
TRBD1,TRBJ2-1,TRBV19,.,TGTGCCAGTAGTATGGGACAGTCCTACAATGAGCAGTTCTTC,CASSMGQSYNEQFF
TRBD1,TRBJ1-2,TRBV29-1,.,TGCAGCGTTGACTACCTTGGACAGGCCGACTATGGCTACACCTTC,CSVDYLGQADYGYTF
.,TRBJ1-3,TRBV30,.,TGTGCCTGGAGTGTTCTGGGGCTCTCTGGAAACACCATATATTTT,CAWSVLGLSGNTIYF
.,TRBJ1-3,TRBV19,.,TGTGCCAGTAGTATAGAAGCGGGGAACGGAAACACCATATATTTT,CASSIEAGNGNTIYF
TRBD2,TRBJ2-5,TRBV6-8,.,TGTGCCAGCAGTCTCGGACTAGCGGCCCGAGGGGAGACCCAGTACTTC,CASSLGLAARGETQYF
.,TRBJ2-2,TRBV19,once,TGTGCCAGTAGGGTAATATTTAACACCGGGGAGCTGTTTTTT,CASRVIFNTGELFF
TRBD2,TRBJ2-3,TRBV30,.,TGTGCCTGGAGCGGGGGGGCCTTAGATACGCAGTATTTT,CAWSGGALDTQYF
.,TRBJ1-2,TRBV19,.,TGTGCCAGTACCCAGGACCACTATGGCTACACCTTC,CASTQDHYGYTF
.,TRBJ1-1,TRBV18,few,TGTGCCAGCTCACAAACAGGGCGCGTTAACACTGAAGCTTTCTTT,CASSQTGRVNTEAFF
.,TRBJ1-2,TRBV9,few,TGTGCCAGCAGCGTAGTCGGGAGTGGTGGCTACACCTTC,CASSVVGSGGYTF
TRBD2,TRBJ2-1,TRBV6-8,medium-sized,TGTGCCAGCAGTTCCCCGAAGGGTAAACCGGGACTAGGCTCCTACAATGAGCAGTTCTTC,CASSSPKGKPGLGSYNEQFF
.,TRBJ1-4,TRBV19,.,TGTGCCAGTAGTATAGGAGGGGTGAATGAAAAACTGTTTTTT,CASSIGGVNEKLFF
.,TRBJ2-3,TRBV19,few,TGTGCCAGTAGTATGAAACAATCCACAGATACGCAGTATTTT,CASSMKQSTDTQYF
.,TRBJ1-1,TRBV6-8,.,TGTGCCAGCAGTGAGCGGGTGGAGACTGAAGCTTTCTTT,CASSERVETEAFF
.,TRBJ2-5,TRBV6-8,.,TGTGCCAGCAGCCGGGAGAGTGAAGAGACCCAGTACTTC,CASSRESEETQYF
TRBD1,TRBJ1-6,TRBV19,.,TGTGCCAGTAGCAGGGGGTCCTCCGGGACAGGGAATTCACCCCTCCACTTT,CASSRGSSGTGNSPLHF
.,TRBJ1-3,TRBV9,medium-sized,TGTGCCAGCAGTGTAAGGGGAGGCTCTGGAAACACCATATATTTT,CASSVRGGSGNTIYF
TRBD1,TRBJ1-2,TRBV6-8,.,TGTACCAGCAGTTGGGGACAGGGTGGGATTCATGGCTACACCTTC,CTSSWGQGGIHGYTF
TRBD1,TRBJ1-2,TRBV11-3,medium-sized,TGTGCCAGCAGCTTCGGGACAGGAGCTTATGGCTACACCTTC,CASSFGTGAYGYTF
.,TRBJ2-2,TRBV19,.,TGTGCCAGTAGGGATCAGCCGAACACCGGGGAGCTGTTTTTT,CASRDQPNTGELFF
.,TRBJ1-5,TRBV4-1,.,TGCGCCAGCAGCCAAGATCTGGGACACCGACAGAATCAGCCCCAGCATTTT,CASSQDLGHRQNQPQHF
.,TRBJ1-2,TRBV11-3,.,TGTGCCAGCAGCTTCATAGACAGGAGCTTGGCCTACACCTTC,CASSFIDRSLAYTF
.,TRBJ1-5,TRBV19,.,TGTGCCAGTAGTATAGCAGGAGTTAGCAATCAGCCCCAGCATTTT,CASSIAGVSNQPQHF
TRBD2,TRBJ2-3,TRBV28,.,TGTGCCAATAACGTGGGCGGGGGGCGACGCACAGATACGCAGTATTTT,CANNVGGGRRTDTQYF